One T cell receptor beta chain is described in this entry. Its antigen is as yet unknown. Ranging in age from about 6 to 100, the donors were healthy Caucasian individuals from Russia. The sample belongs to a study of blood T cells in healthy people across ages. Points from the study as a whole: Naive CD4+ cell counts and diversity both ran higher in long-lived than in aged donors.

With a J-beta primer mix and a sample-barcoded 5' primer, a second PCR ran roughly 7 to 11 cycles. Every cDNA molecule carried a tag from a template-switch adaptor bearing 12 random nucleotides. TCRdb independently ran MiXCR on the 5' RACE reads; one entry per CDR3 protein. The sample shows 700,000 to 900,000 distinct CDR3 sequences, approximately 24% of them seen only once. The CDR3 length is 15 residues. Germline loops: CDR1 SEHNR, CDR2 FQNEAQ (reference sequence). With 1 base removed from V and 3 bases from J, the gap between germline ends came to 11 bases. This sample was also put to use in a study of T cells of mothers and their children. That investigation notes: Both sample barcodes and 2-4 random nucleotides came from the M1S primer of the second PCR.

The genes are TRBV7-9 and TRBJ2-3; no clear D. Input material: blood. This receptor was taken from a boy younger than 18 in good health. The CDR3 nucleotides read TGTGCCAGCAGCTTAGAGAGACGAAGAACAGATACGCAGTATTTT. It specifies CASSLERRRTDTQYF.